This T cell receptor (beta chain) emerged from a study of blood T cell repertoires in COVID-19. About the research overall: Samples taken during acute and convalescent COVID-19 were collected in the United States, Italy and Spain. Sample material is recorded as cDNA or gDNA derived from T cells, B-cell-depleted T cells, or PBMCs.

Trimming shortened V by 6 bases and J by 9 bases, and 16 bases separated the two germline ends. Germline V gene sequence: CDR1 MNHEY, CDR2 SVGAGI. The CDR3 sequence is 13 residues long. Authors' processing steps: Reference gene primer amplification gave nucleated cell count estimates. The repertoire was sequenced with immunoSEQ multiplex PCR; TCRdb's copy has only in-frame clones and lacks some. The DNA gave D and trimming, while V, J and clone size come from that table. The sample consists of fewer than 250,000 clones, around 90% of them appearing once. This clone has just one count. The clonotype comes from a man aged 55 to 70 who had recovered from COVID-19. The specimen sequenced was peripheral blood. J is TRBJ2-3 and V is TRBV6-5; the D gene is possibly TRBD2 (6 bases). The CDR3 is CASSVTVGLTQYF. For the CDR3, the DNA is TGTGCCAGCAGCGTTACGGTAGGACTAACGCAGTATTTT.